These 20 T cell receptor beta chains came from one sample sequenced in a study of technical replicates of blood from a few donors. Here immunoSEQ multiplex PCR was the method, and the copy in TCRdb shows in-frame clones only, minus some. The profile shows under 90,000 clones, nearly 98% of them singletons. The sample comprised T cells isolated from PBMCs. The receptors were sampled from a human donor in good health.

The chain recombines TRBV6-1 with TRBJ2-1, with a possible D match to TRBD2 (5 bases). Per the germline V gene, CDR1 is MNHNS and CDR2 is SASEGT. CDR3 length equals 16 residues. V was pared by 3 bases and J by 4 bases, with 16 bases between. CDR3 in amino acids: CASSDLYGGSYNEQFF. Written as DNA, the CDR3 is TGTGCCAGCAGTGATCTGTACGGAGGATCATACAATGAGCAGTTCTTC.

For this clone: Other nucleotide sequences in the sample specify the same CDR3. This sequence joins TRBV5-1 and TRBJ1-3; D unresolved. The CDR3 loop spans 14 amino acids. Trimming cost V 0 bases and J 0 bases, with 4 bases left between them. The germline gives CDR1 SGHRS, CDR2 YFSETQ. CDR3 protein: CASSLGSSGNTIYF. DNA for the CDR3: TGCGCCAGCAGCTTGGGTAGCTCTGGAAACACCATATATTTT. The whole variable domain, remainder taken from reference TRBV5-1 and TRBJ1-3, is KAGVTQTPRYLIKTRGQQVTLSCSPISGHRSVSWYQQTPGQGLQFLFEYFSETQRNKGNFPGRFSGRQFSNSRSEMNVSTLELGDSALYLCASSLGSSGNTIYFGEGSWLTVV.

The chain recombines TRBV11-2 with TRBJ2-1, with TRBD1 matching 9 bases. The V gene's germline CDR1 is SGHAT and CDR2 FQNNGV. V shed 4 bases, J shed 4 bases, and the junction held 14 bases outside the gene matches. This CDR3 region has 18 residues. This chain's CDR3 is CASSSHPVPGQGYNEQFF. In DNA, the CDR3 is TGTGCCAGCAGCTCCCACCCTGTCCCGGGACAGGGTTACAATGAGCAGTTCTTC. Supplemented by reference TRBV11-2 and TRBJ2-1, the full variable domain reads EAGVAQSPRYKIIEKRQSVAFWCNPISGHATLYWYQQILGQGPKLLIQFQNNGVVDDSQLPKDRFSAERLKGVDSTLKIQPAKLEDSAVYLCASSSHPVPGQGYNEQFFGPGTRLTVL.

The CDR3 sequence: CAPPGGRVNQPQHF. CDR3 nucleotide sequence: TGTGCCCCCCCCGGTGGCAGGGTCAATCAGCCCCAGCATTTT. This chain links TRBV19 with TRBJ1-5; tentatively, D is TRBD1 (5 bases). The CDR3 sequence is 14 residues long. The V gene's germline CDR1 is LNHDA and CDR2 SQIVND (reference sequence). V gave up 11 bases and J gave up 3 bases, with 17 bases separating them.

This sequence joins TRBV7-9 and TRBJ2-2; the D gene is possibly TRBD2 (5 bases). The CDR3 is 13 residues long. Trimming took off 5 bases at V and 7 bases at J, with 11 bases between the two ends. Germline V gene data show CDR1 as SEHNR and CDR2 as FQNEAQ (reference sequence). The CDR3 DNA follows: TGTGCCAGCAGCCGGAGCGAGGGCGGGGAGCTGTTTTTT. Residues: CASSRSEGGELFF.

This chain joins TRBV6-5 and TRBJ2-1; D possibly corresponds to TRBD2 (5 bases). Trimming removed 0 bases from V and 6 bases from J, with 9 bases in between. The CDR3 length is 14 residues. Per germline, CDR1 MNHEY and CDR2 SVGAGI. The CDR3 DNA sequence: TGTGCCAGCAGTTACTCGTCGGGGTTCAATGAGCAGTTCTTC. Residues: CASSYSSGFNEQFF.

The chain recombines TRBV28 with TRBJ2-2; D remains ambiguous. Trimming removed 3 bases at V and 1 base at J, with 12 bases between. The CDR3 consists of 16 residues. CDR1 and CDR2 from the germline V gene are MDHEN and SYDVKM. In DNA, the CDR3 is TGTGCCAGCAGTTTCGGCGGCACCTGGAACACCGGGGAGCTGTTTTTT. Translation gives CASSFGGTWNTGELFF.

The V gene is TRBV29-1, the J gene TRBJ1-1; a weak D match, TRBD1 (5 bases). V was trimmed by 7 bases and J by 2 bases, leaving 11 bases between them. This CDR3 is built from 12 residues. The germline CDR1 and CDR2 sequences are SQVTM and ANQGSEA. DNA of the CDR3: TGCAGCGGTCAGGGATTCAACACTGAAGCTTTCTTT. Residues: CSGQGFNTEAFF.

A single count supports this clone. The chain has TRBV27 and TRBJ2-1; 7 nucleotides line up with TRBD2. Trimming at V came to 7 bases and at J to 10 bases, leaving 4 bases not matched to a gene. CDR3 size: 11 residues. Germline values: CDR1 MNHEY, CDR2 SMNVEV (reference sequence). The CDR3 is CASTLGGEQFF. DNA for the CDR3: TGTGCCAGCACCCTGGGGGGGGAGCAGTTCTTC.

The chain links TRBV5-1 to TRBJ1-5; 10 nucleotides agree with TRBD1. Germline CDR1 reads SGHRS; CDR2 reads YFSETQ. The J segment lost 7 bases and the V segment lost 4 bases, leaving 5 bases of the junction unmatched. The length of the CDR3 is 14 residues. In nucleotides, the CDR3 is TGCGCCAGCAGCGCCGGGACAGGGGTACAGCCCCAGCATTTT. This codes for CASSAGTGVQPQHF. Complete variable domain (other parts from reference TRBV5-1 and TRBJ1-5): KAGVTQTPRYLIKTRGQQVTLSCSPISGHRSVSWYQQTPGQGLQFLFEYFSETQRNKGNFPGRFSGRQFSNSRSEMNVSTLELGDSALYLCASSAGTGVQPQHFGDGTRLSIL.

This clone was detected once. The chain combines TRBV2 with TRBJ2-1; 7 bases are shared with TRBD2. The trim removed 0 bases at V and 0 bases at J, leaving 5 bases unmatched. Germline V gene sequence: CDR1 SNHLY, CDR2 FYNNEI. The CDR3 has 17 amino acids. The CDR3 DNA reads TGTGCCAGCAGTGAAGCGCTGGGCGGGAGCTCCTACAATGAGCAGTTCTTC. As protein: CASSEALGGSSYNEQFF. Full variable domain (rest looked up from reference TRBV2 and TRBJ2-1): EPEVTQTPSHQVTQMGQEVILRCVPISNHLYFYWYRQILGQKVEFLVSFYNNEISEKSEIFDDQFSVERPDGSNFTLKIRSTKLEDSAMYFCASSEALGGSSYNEQFFGPGTRLTVL.

This clone was observed a single time. The chain recombines TRBV5-6 with TRBJ2-5; a possible D gene is TRBD1 (6 bases). The CDR3 covers 13 residues. Per the germline V gene, CDR1 is SGHDT and CDR2 is YYEEEE. Between the trimmed V and J ends, which lost 5 bases and 5 bases, there was a span of 13 bases. The CDR3 DNA sequence: TGTGCCAGCAGAGTACAGGGATGGGAGACCCAGTACTTC. It translates to CASRVQGWETQYF.

About this clone itself: The junction does not match germline at one end; this may be a read error. The chain carries TRBV28 and TRBJ1-2; D is uncertain. The CDR3 length is 11 residues. CDR1 is MDHEN and CDR2 is SYDVKM in the germline V gene. This CDR3 is CASSSRLGSNF. The CDR3 nucleotides are TGTGCCAGCAGTTCTAGGCTCGGGTCTAACTTC.

The chain is built from TRBV10-1 and TRBJ2-7, with 10 positions matching TRBD2. Germline V gene data show CDR1 as WNHNN and CDR2 as SYGVQD (reference sequence). V trimming: 2 bases; J trimming: 4 bases; junction bases outside the gene matches: 5. CDR3 length: 15 amino acids. CDR3 bases: TGCGCCAGCAGTGAGGGCACTAGCGGGGTGTACGAGCAGTACTTC. It codes for CASSEGTSGVYEQYF.

This chain links TRBV7-2 with TRBJ2-7, with 13 bases that match TRBD2. The germline V gene has CDR1 SGHTA and CDR2 FQGNSA. This CDR3 comprises 15 residues. The V and J ends lost 4 bases and 2 bases, in that order; junction bases with no gene match: 2. The CDR3 loop is CASSWGLAGTYEQYF. For the CDR3, the DNA is TGTGCCAGCAGCTGGGGACTAGCGGGAACCTACGAGCAGTACTTC.

J is TRBJ1-2 and V is TRBV29-1; weak D call: TRBD1 (6 bases). Trimming shortened V by 7 bases and J by 6 bases, and 18 bases separated the two germline ends. Germline CDR1 SQVTM, CDR2 ANQGSEA. The CDR3 is 13 residues long. The CDR3 is CSAGGAQVNGYTF. The CDR3 DNA reads TGCAGCGCTGGGGGGGCGCAAGTAAATGGCTACACCTTC.

The chain joins TRBV4-1 to TRBJ1-5; tentatively, D is TRBD1 (5 bases). CDR3 length: 13 residues. CDR1 is MGHRA, CDR2 YSYEKL, per germline. V shed 4 bases and J shed 6 bases, with 10 bases lying between them. CDR3 sequence reads: CASSRGRGQPQHF. The CDR3 region has the DNA TGCGCCAGCAGCCGGGGGAGGGGTCAGCCCCAGCATTTT.

V gene TRBV15 combines with J gene TRBJ1-2, with a weak D call TRBD1 (5 bases). Germline CDR1 LNHNV, CDR2 YYDKDF (reference sequence). The germline V and J ends were trimmed by 5 bases and 6 bases, with 16 bases remaining between them. This CDR3 has 14 residues. This CDR3 reads CATSVARDYDGYTF. CDR3 nucleotides: TGTGCCACCAGCGTCGCCAGGGATTATGATGGCTACACCTTC.

Written as DNA, the CDR3 is TGTGCCAGCCGGGACAGGGTTCTAGGGACTGAAGCTTTCTTT. This codes for CASRDRVLGTEAFF. The V call is TRBV30, the J call TRBJ1-1; 9 bases are a match to TRBD1. V was clipped by 8 bases and J by 5 bases; unmatched bases: 12. The CDR3 length is 14 residues. CDR1 is GTSNPN and CDR2 is SVGIG in the germline V gene (reference sequence).

The genes are TRBV30 and TRBJ1-1, with a weak D call TRBD1 (6 bases). CDR1 is GTSNPN and CDR2 is SVGIG in the germline V gene (reference sequence). The V end was cut by 1 base, the J end by 7 bases, with 13 bases between. The CDR3 spans 13 residues. The CDR3 protein is CAWSDGGAGEAFF. The CDR3, as DNA: TGTGCCTGGAGTGACGGGGGGGCCGGTGAAGCTTTCTTT.